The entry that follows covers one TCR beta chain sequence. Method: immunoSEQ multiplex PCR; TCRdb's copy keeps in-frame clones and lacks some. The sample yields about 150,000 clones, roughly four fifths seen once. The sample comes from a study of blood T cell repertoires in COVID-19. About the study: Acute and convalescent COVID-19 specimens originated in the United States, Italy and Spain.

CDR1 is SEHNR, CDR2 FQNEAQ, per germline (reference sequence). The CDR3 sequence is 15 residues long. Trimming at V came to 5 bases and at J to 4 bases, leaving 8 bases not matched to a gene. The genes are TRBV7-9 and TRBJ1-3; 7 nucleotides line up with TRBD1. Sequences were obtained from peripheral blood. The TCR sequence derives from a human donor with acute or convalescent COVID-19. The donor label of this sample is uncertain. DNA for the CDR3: TGTGCCAGCAGCGTCAATCAGGGGGGAGGAAACACCATATATTTT. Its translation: CASSVNQGGGNTIYF.